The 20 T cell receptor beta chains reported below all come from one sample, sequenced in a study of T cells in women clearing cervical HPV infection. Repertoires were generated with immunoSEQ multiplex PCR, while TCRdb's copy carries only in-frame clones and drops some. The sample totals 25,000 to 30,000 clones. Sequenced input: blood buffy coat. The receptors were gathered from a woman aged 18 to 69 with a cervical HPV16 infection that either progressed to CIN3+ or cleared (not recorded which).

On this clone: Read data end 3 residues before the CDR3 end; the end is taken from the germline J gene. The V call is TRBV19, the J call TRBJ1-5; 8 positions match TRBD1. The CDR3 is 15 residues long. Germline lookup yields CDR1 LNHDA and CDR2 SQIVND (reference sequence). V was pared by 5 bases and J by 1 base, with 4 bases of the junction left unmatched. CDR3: CASSSGGWSNQPQHF. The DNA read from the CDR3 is TGTGCCAGTAGTTCAGGGGGCTGGAGCAATCAGCCC. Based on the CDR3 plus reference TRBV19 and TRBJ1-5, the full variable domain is DGGITQSPKYLFRKEGQNVTLSCEQNLNHDAMYWYRQDPGQGLRLIYYSQIVNDFQKGDIAEGYSVSREKKESFPLTVTSAQKNPTAFYLCASSSGGWSNQPQHFGDGTRLSIL.

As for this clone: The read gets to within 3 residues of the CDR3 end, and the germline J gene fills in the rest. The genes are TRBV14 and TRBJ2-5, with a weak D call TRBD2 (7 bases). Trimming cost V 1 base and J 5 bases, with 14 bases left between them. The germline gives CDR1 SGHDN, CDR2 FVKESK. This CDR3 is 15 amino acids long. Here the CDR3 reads CASSQAWGGSETQYF. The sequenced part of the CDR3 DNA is TGTGCCAGCAGCCAAGCATGGGGGGGCAGTGAGACC.

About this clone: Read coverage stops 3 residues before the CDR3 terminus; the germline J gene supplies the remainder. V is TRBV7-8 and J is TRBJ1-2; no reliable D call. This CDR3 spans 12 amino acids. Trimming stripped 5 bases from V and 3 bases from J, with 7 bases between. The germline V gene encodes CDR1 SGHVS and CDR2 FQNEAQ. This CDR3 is CASSRRDYGYTF. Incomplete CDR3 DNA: TGTGCCAGCAGCCGTAGGGACTATGGC.

The covered CDR3 bases are TGTGCCATCAGTGCATCCGGGGTCAATGAG. Amino acids: CAISASGVNE. The entire CDR3 reads CAISASGVNEQFF. This chain joins TRBV10-3 and TRBJ2-1; TRBD2 is a possible D gene (5 bases). The read stops 3 residues short of the end of the CDR3; the missing end is completed from the germline J gene. Germline CDR1 ENHRY, CDR2 SYGVKD. This CDR3 is 13 amino acids long. Between the trimmed V and J ends, which lost 4 bases and 6 bases, there was a span of 10 bases.

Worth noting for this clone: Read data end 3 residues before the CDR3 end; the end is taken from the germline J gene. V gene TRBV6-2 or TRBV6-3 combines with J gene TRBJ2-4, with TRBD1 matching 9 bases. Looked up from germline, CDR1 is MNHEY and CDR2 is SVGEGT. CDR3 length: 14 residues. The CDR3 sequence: CASSSGTGSFRQYF. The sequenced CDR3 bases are TGTGCCAGCAGCTCCGGGACAGGGTCTTTTCGT.

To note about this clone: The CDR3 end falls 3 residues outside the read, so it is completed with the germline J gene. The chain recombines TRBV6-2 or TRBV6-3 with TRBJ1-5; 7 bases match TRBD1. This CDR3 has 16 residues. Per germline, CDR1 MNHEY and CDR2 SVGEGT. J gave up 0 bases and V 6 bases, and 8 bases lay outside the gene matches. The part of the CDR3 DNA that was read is TGTGCCAGCAGCCCAGGGGGGTTATATAGCAATCAGCCC. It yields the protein CASSPGGLYSNQP. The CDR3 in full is CASSPGGLYSNQPQHF.

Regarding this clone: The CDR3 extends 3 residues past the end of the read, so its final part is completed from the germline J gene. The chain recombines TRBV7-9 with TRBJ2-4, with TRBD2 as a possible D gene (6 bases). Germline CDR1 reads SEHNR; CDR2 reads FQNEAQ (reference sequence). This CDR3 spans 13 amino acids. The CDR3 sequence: CASSSGLNYGQYF. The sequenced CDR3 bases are TGTGCCAGCAGCTCGGGACTGAACTATGGT.

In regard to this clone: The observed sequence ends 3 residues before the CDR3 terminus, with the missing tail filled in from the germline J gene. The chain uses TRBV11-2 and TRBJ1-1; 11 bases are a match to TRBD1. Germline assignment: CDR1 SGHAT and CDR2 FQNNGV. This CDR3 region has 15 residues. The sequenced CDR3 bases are TGTGCCAGCAGACCGGGACAGGGGGTCCCACTCGAA. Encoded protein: CASRPGQGVPLE. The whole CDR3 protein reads CASRPGQGVPLEAFF. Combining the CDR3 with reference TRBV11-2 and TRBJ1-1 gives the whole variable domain EAGVAQSPRYKIIEKRQSVAFWCNPISGHATLYWYQQILGQGPKLLIQFQNNGVVDDSQLPKDRFSAERLKGVDSTLKIQPAKLEDSAVYLCASRPGQGVPLEAFFGQGTRLTVV.

The sequenced CDR3 bases are TGTGCCAGTAGTATAGGAGGTTCCCTGGCA. Protein sequence: CASSIGGSLA. The whole CDR3 protein reads CASSIGGSLAAFF. The chain uses TRBV19 and TRBJ1-1, with D unresolved. The CDR3 goes on 3 residues after the read ends, and that part is filled in from the germline J gene. This CDR3 is built from 13 residues. The germline V gene encodes CDR1 LNHDA and CDR2 SQIVND (reference sequence). Based on the CDR3 plus reference TRBV19 and TRBJ1-1, the full variable domain is DGGITQSPKYLFRKEGQNVTLSCEQNLNHDAMYWYRQDPGQGLRLIYYSQIVNDFQKGDIAEGYSVSREKKESFPLTVTSAQKNPTAFYLCASSIGGSLAAFFGQGTRLTVV.

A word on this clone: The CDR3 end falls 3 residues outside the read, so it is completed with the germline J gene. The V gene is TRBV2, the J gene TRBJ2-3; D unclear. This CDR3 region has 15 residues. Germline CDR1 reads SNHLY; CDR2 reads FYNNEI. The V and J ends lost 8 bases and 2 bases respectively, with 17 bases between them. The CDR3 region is CASLPGSPVTDTQYF. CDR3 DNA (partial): TGTGCCAGCCTTCCGGGTTCGCCCGTCACAGATACG.

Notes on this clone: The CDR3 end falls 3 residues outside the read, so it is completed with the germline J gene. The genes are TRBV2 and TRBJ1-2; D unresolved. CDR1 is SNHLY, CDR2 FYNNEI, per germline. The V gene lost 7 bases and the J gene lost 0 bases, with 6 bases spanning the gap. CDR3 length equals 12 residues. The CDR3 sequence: CASNTANYGYTF. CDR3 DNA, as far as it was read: TGTGCCAGCAATACAGCTAACTATGGC.

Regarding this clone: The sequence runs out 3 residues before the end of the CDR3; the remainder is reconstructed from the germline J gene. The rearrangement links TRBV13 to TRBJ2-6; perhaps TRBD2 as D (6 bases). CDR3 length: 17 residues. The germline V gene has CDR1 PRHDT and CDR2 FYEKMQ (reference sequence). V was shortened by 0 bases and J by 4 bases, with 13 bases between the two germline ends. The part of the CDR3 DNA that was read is TGTGCCAGCAGCTTAGGGGGGAATGCGGGAGGGGCCAACGTC. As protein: CASSLGGNAGGANV. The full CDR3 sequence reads CASSLGGNAGGANVLTF.

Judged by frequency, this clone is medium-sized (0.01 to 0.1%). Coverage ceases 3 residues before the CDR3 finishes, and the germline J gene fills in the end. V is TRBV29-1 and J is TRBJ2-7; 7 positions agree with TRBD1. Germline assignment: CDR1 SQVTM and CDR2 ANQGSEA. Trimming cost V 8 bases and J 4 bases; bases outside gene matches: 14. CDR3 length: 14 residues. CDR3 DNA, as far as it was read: TGCAGCCCTCCTCGGGGACAGTCTCTATACGAG. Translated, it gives CSPPRGQSLYE. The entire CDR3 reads CSPPRGQSLYEQYF.

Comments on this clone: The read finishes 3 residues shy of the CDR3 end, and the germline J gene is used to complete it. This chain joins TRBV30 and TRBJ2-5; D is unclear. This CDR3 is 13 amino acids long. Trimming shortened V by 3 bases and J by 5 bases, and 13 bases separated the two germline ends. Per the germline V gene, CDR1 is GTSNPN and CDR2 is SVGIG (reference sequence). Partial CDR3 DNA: TGTGCCTGGAGGGGCAGTGCTGCGGAGACC. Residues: CAWRGSAAET. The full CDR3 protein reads CAWRGSAAETQYF.

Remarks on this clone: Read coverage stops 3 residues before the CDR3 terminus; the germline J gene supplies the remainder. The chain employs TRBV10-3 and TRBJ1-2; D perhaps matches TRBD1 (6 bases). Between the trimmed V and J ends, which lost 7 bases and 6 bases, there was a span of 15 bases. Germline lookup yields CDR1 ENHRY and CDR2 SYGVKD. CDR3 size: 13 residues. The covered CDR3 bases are TGTGCCATCACCGTAAAGTCAGGGGATGGC. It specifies CAITVKSGDG. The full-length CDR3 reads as CAITVKSGDGYTF.

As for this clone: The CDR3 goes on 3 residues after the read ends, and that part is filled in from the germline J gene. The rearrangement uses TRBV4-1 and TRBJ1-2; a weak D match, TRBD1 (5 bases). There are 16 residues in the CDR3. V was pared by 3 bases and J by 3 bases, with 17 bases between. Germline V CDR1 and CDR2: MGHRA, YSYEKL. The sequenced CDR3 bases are TGCGCCAGCAGCCAGCCAATTCGGGCAGGGTACTATGGC. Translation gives CASSQPIRAGYYG. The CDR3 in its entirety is CASSQPIRAGYYGYTF.

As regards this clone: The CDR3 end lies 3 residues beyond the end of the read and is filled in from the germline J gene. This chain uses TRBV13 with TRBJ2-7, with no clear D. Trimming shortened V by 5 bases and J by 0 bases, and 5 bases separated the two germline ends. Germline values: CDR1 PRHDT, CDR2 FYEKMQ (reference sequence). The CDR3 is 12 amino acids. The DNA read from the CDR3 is TGTGCCAGCAGCCCCAACTCCTACGAG. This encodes CASSPNSYE. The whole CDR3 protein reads CASSPNSYEQYF.

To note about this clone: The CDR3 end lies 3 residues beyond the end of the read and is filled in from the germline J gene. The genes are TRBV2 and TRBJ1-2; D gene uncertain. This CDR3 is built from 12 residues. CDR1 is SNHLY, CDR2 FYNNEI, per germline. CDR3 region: CASITPTDTYTF. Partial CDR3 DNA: TGTGCCAGCATCACCCCCACAGATACC.

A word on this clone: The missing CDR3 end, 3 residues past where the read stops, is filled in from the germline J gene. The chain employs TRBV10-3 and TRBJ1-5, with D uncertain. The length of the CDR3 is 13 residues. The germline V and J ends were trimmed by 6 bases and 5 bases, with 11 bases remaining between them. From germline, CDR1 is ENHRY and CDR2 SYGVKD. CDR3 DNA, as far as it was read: TGTGCCATCAGGAGGGTCGAGGATCAGCCC. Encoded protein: CAIRRVEDQP. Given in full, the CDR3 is CAIRRVEDQPQHF.

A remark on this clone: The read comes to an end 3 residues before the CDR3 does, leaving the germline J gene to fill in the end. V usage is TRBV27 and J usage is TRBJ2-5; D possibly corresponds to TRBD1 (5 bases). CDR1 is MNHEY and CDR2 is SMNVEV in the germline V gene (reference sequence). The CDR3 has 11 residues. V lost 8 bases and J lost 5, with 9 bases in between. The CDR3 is CASGASETQYF. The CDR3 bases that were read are TGTGCCAGCGGGGCGTCGGAGACC.